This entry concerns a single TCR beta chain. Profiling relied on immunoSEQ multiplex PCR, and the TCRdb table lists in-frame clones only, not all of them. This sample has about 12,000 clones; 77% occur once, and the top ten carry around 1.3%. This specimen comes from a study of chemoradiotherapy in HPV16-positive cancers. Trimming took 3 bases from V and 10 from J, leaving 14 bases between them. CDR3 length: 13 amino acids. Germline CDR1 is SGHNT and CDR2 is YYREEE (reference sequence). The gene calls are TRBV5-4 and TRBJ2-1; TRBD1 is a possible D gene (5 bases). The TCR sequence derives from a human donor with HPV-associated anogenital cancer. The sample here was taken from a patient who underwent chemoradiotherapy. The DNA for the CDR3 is TGTGCCAGCAGCTCACAGGATTCAGGGGAGCAGTTCTTC. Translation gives CASSSQDSGEQFF.